The 14 T cell receptor beta chains below all came from one sample that was sequenced in a study of PD-L1 blockade in urothelial cancer. As to time point: pretreatment peripheral blood. Some clones are missing from TCRdb's copy, which holds only in-frame ones; the method was immunoSEQ multiplex PCR. Among 84,000 or so clones listed, more than 70% were seen once. Sequencing used PBMCs, obtained around atezolizumab (anti-PD-L1) treatment. Source of these receptors: a man aged 55 to 69 with urothelial cancer.

The genes are TRBV4-2 and TRBJ2-5; 11 bases fit TRBD2. Germline CDR1 reads LGHNA; CDR2 reads YNFKEQ. CDR3 length equals 17 residues. Trimming removed 4 bases from V and 1 base from J; junction bases left unmatched: 8. CDR3 amino acids: CASSLLTGTSGQETQYF. The CDR3 coding sequence is TGTGCCAGCAGCCTCTTAACTGGGACTAGCGGCCAAGAGACCCAGTACTTC.

The V gene is TRBV2, the J gene TRBJ1-4, with D maybe TRBD1 (6 bases). V lost 7 bases to trimming and J lost 7 bases, with 19 bases between them. The CDR3 totals 15 residues. Per germline, CDR1 SNHLY and CDR2 FYNNEI. In DNA form, the CDR3 reads TGTGCCAGCAATATTTTTCCCCGGACAGCTGAAAAACTGTTTTTT. Translating gives CASNIFPRTAEKLFF.

The chain has TRBV19 and TRBJ1-1, with D tentatively TRBD1 (5 bases). Trimming shortened V by 2 bases and J by 4 bases, and 11 bases separated the two germline ends. Germline loops: CDR1 LNHDA, CDR2 SQIVND (reference sequence). The CDR3 sequence is 14 residues long. The CDR3 region has the DNA TGTGCCAGTAGTATACCCGTTAGGGGCACTGAAGCTTTCTTT. Translated, it gives CASSIPVRGTEAFF.

The chain carries TRBV5-1 and TRBJ1-5; D is ambiguous. CDR3 length: 14 residues. Between the trimmed V and J ends, which lost 4 bases and 2 bases, there was a span of 10 bases. The V gene's germline CDR1 is SGHRS and CDR2 YFSETQ. The CDR3 DNA sequence: TGCGCCAGCAGCCCCCGGGGAGGCAATCAGCCCCAGCATTTT. Its translation: CASSPRGGNQPQHF. The full variable domain, its missing parts supplied by reference TRBV5-1 and TRBJ1-5, is KAGVTQTPRYLIKTRGQQVTLSCSPISGHRSVSWYQQTPGQGLQFLFEYFSETQRNKGNFPGRFSGRQFSNSRSEMNVSTLELGDSALYLCASSPRGGNQPQHFGDGTRLSIL.

This chain links TRBV19 with TRBJ2-3, with 8 nucleotides matching TRBD2. Germline CDR1 and CDR2: LNHDA and SQIVND (reference sequence). This CDR3 comprises 15 residues. The ends lost 0 bases at V and 4 bases at J; junction bases unmatched: 3. The CDR3 sequence is CASSIDGTSPDTQYF. CDR3 in DNA: TGTGCCAGTAGTATAGATGGGACTAGTCCAGATACGCAGTATTTT.

V is TRBV30 and J is TRBJ1-3; no reliable D call. The V end lost 4 bases, the J end lost 6 bases, and 7 bases lay between the germline ends. CDR1 is GTSNPN and CDR2 is SVGIG in the germline V gene (reference sequence). CDR3 length equals 11 residues. CDR3 coding DNA: TGTGCCTGGACAGGACTAAACACCATATATTTT. Its protein is CAWTGLNTIYF.

The V and J genes are TRBV28 and TRBJ2-6; 7 nucleotides agree with TRBD2. The CDR3 is made up of 17 amino acids. V lost 2 bases and J lost 1; bases outside the gene matches: 5. CDR1 MDHEN and CDR2 SYDVKM come from the germline V gene. The CDR3 is CASSLGEGRSGANVLTF. In nucleotides, the CDR3 is TGTGCCAGCAGTTTAGGGGAGGGACGTTCTGGGGCCAACGTCCTGACTTTC.

The chain carries TRBV6-1 and TRBJ1-2; D possibly corresponds to TRBD1 (5 bases). The CDR3 covers 14 residues. Trimming pared 4 bases from V and 4 bases from J, leaving 13 bases between. The germline CDR1 and CDR2 sequences are MNHNS and SASEGT. CDR3 amino acids: CASSVGEEGYGYTF. DNA for the CDR3: TGTGCCAGCAGTGTAGGGGAGGAGGGCTATGGCTACACCTTC.

This clone was counted only a few times. This sequence joins TRBV7-9 and TRBJ1-1; D is possibly TRBD1 (5 bases). The CDR3 has 14 amino acids. Trimming stripped 7 bases from V and 1 base from J, with 13 bases between. CDR1 and CDR2 from the germline V gene are SEHNR and FQNEAQ (reference sequence). This CDR3 reads CASTYGGRNTEAFF. CDR3 coding DNA: TGTGCCAGCACCTACGGGGGTAGGAACACTGAAGCTTTCTTT.

The chain combines TRBV2 with TRBJ2-3; 7 bases fit TRBD1. Germline V gene sequence: CDR1 SNHLY, CDR2 FYNNEI. V was pared by 6 bases and J by 0 bases, with 6 bases of the junction left unmatched. This CDR3 spans 15 amino acids. Here the CDR3 reads CASREQGISTDTQYF. In DNA form, the CDR3 reads TGTGCCAGCAGAGAACAGGGGATAAGCACAGATACGCAGTATTTT.

This rearrangement joins TRBV5-1 to TRBJ1-3, with a tentative D call TRBD1 (5 bases). Trimming removed 0 bases at V and 3 bases at J, with 13 bases between. The CDR3 totals 16 residues. Germline V CDR1 and CDR2: SGHRS, YFSETQ. This CDR3 is CASSLASGEGGNTIYF. CDR3 DNA: TGCGCCAGCAGCTTGGCCTCGGGGGAGGGTGGAAACACCATATATTTT. The full variable domain, rest sourced from reference TRBV5-1 and TRBJ1-3, is KAGVTQTPRYLIKTRGQQVTLSCSPISGHRSVSWYQQTPGQGLQFLFEYFSETQRNKGNFPGRFSGRQFSNSRSEMNVSTLELGDSALYLCASSLASGEGGNTIYFGEGSWLTVV.

The V and J genes are TRBV7-8 and TRBJ2-1; a possible D gene is TRBD1 (6 bases). Trimming removed 5 bases from V and 5 bases from J, with 16 bases in between. The CDR3 totals 15 residues. Germline values: CDR1 SGHVS, CDR2 FQNEAQ. The CDR3 sequence: CASSTLRTENNEQFF. The CDR3 DNA reads as TGTGCCAGCAGCACTCTCCGGACAGAGAACAATGAGCAGTTCTTC.

The V call is TRBV15, the J call TRBJ2-7; 9 bases match TRBD2. J gave up 2 bases and V 1 base, and 3 bases lay outside the gene matches. The CDR3 extends over 15 amino acids. CDR1 is LNHNV and CDR2 is YYDKDF in the germline V gene (reference sequence). Written as DNA, the CDR3 is TGTGCCACCAGCAGAGGCTCTAGCGGGACCTACGAGCAGTACTTC. It translates to CATSRGSSGTYEQYF.

The genes are TRBV4-2 and TRBJ2-1, with TRBD2 matching over 11 bases. Germline V gene data show CDR1 as LGHNA and CDR2 as YNFKEQ. Trimming at V came to 3 bases and at J to 7 bases, leaving 2 bases not matched to a gene. The CDR3 extends over 14 amino acids. This chain's CDR3 is CASSQTSGINEQFF. As DNA, the CDR3 is TGTGCCAGCAGCCAGACTAGCGGGATTAATGAGCAGTTCTTC.